The 27 T cell receptor beta chains below come from one sample, sequenced in a study of cytomegalovirus exposure and HLA in healthy donors. Primers: 60 Vbeta forward and 13 Jbeta reverse. Measured with immunoSEQ multiplex PCR; TCRdb has only the in-frame clones, and not every one. This table has some 130,000 clones, 60% to 80% appearing once. Material for sequencing was PBMCs. Source of these receptors: a female donor in good health and CMV-seronegative.

J is TRBJ2-4 and V is TRBV6-1, with D unclear. Per the germline V gene, CDR1 is MNHNS and CDR2 is SASEGT. Trimming took off 10 bases at V and 0 bases at J, with 10 bases between the two ends. The CDR3 sequence is 13 residues long. CDR3: CATPLLAKNIQYF. Here the CDR3 DNA reads TGTGCCACCCCACTACTAGCCAAAAACATTCAGTACTTC.

The CDR3 here is CSVEGTSGKYNEQFF. The CDR3 nucleotides are TGCAGCGTTGAAGGGACTAGCGGGAAGTACAATGAGCAGTTCTTC. The chain employs TRBV29-1 and TRBJ2-1, with 12 nucleotides matching TRBD2. Germline V lookup: CDR1 SQVTM, CDR2 ANQGSEA. This CDR3 comprises 15 residues. Trimming at V came to 1 base and at J to 4 bases, leaving 2 bases not matched to a gene.

This sequence joins TRBV5-1 and TRBJ1-2; 7 positions match TRBD1. CDR1 is SGHRS and CDR2 is YFSETQ in the germline V gene. The CDR3 is 15 amino acids. V gave up 3 bases and J gave up 1 base; unmatched junction bases: 6. CDR3 amino acids: CASSWGTVINYGYTF. The CDR3 nucleotides are TGCGCCAGCAGCTGGGGGACAGTGATTAACTATGGCTACACCTTC.

The chain employs TRBV7-2 and TRBJ2-1; a weak D match, TRBD1 (6 bases). The V gene lost 7 bases and the J gene lost 10 bases, with 23 bases spanning the gap. The V gene's germline CDR1 is SGHTA and CDR2 FQGNSA. The length of the CDR3 is 15 residues. The CDR3 region is CASIRTVSSSWEQFF. Written as DNA, the CDR3 is TGTGCCAGCATCCGGACAGTTTCCTCAAGCTGGGAGCAGTTCTTC.

CDR3 residues: CASSPGQGGYEQYF. CDR3 DNA: TGTGCCAGCAGCCCGGGACAGGGTGGATACGAGCAGTACTTC. The chain uses TRBV6-5 and TRBJ2-7, with 9 nucleotides matching TRBD1. The CDR3 runs 14 residues. Germline lookup yields CDR1 MNHEY and CDR2 SVGAGI. With 6 bases clipped from V and 4 bases from J, the junction kept 7 bases outside the gene matches.

This rearrangement joins TRBV27 to TRBJ1-1, with 8 positions matching TRBD1. CDR1 and CDR2 (germline): MNHEY, SMNVEV (reference sequence). V trimming: 4 bases; J trimming: 0 bases; junction bases outside the gene matches: 10. The CDR3 runs 17 residues. CDR3 coding DNA: TGTGCCAGCAGTTCCGGACAGGGTGAGGCTATGAACACTGAAGCTTTCTTT. Residues: CASSSGQGEAMNTEAFF.

V usage is TRBV28 and J usage is TRBJ1-1; a weak D match, TRBD1 (6 bases). V lost 6 bases and J lost 0, with 14 bases in between. This CDR3 is built from 15 residues. CDR1 is MDHEN, CDR2 SYDVKM, per germline. The DNA of the CDR3 is TGTGCCAGCAGGCCTCCGGGACAAATGAACACTGAAGCTTTCTTT. This codes for CASRPPGQMNTEAFF.

The chain recombines TRBV2 with TRBJ2-1; TRBD1 matches at 8 bases. The germline V gene encodes CDR1 SNHLY and CDR2 FYNNEI. The J segment lost 8 bases and the V segment lost 4 bases, leaving 4 bases of the junction unmatched. This CDR3 has 13 amino acids. Written as DNA, the CDR3 is TGTGCCAGCAGTGCTCTACAGGGGGATGAGCAGTTCTTC. This gives the protein CASSALQGDEQFF.

This clone was counted only a few times. The rearrangement uses TRBV6-5 and TRBJ1-4, with TRBD1 as a possible D gene (6 bases). Germline V gene lookup returns CDR1 MNHEY and CDR2 SVGAGI. The CDR3 covers 13 residues. V lost 6 bases and J lost 4, with 9 bases in between. This CDR3 reads CASSLDSNEKLFF. CDR3 in DNA: TGTGCCAGCAGCCTGGACAGTAATGAAAAACTGTTTTTT.

V is TRBV28 and J is TRBJ2-2; tentatively, D is TRBD1 (6 bases). V was shortened by 11 bases and J by 0 bases, with 16 bases between the two germline ends. This CDR3 region has 15 residues. Germline lookup yields CDR1 MDHEN and CDR2 SYDVKM. The CDR3 sequence: CARCTGTSNTGELFF. The CDR3 nucleotides read TGTGCCCGTTGTACAGGGACCTCGAACACCGGGGAGCTGTTTTTT.

The chain employs TRBV5-1 and TRBJ2-1, with 11 bases that match TRBD1. V was pared by 4 bases and J by 4 bases, with 7 bases of the junction left unmatched. Germline V gene sequence: CDR1 SGHRS, CDR2 YFSETQ. This CDR3 spans 16 amino acids. CDR3 sequence: CASSTGGQGVYNEQFF. For the CDR3, the DNA is TGCGCCAGCAGCACGGGGGGACAGGGGGTGTACAATGAGCAGTTCTTC.

This clone has more than one count but fewer than ten. V usage is TRBV27 and J usage is TRBJ2-1; 9 nucleotides match TRBD2. Germline loops: CDR1 MNHEY, CDR2 SMNVEV (reference sequence). V gave up 6 bases and J gave up 7 bases; unmatched junction bases: 16. This CDR3 region has 17 residues. This chain's CDR3 is CASRRGGRADLGNEQFF. Written as DNA, the CDR3 is TGTGCCAGCAGAAGAGGCGGGAGGGCCGACCTCGGGAATGAGCAGTTCTTC.

This clone was seen only a few times. CDR3 region: CASSSTVKGETQYF. The CDR3 bases are TGTGCCAGCAGCTCGACAGTAAAGGGGGAGACCCAGTACTTC. The chain joins TRBV11-2 to TRBJ2-5; D possibly corresponds to TRBD1 (5 bases). The V end lost 4 bases, the J end lost 5 bases, and 14 bases lay between the germline ends. This CDR3 has 14 residues. Germline V CDR1 and CDR2: SGHAT, FQNNGV.

The J gene is TRBJ1-1, the V gene TRBV6-4; D remains unclear. This CDR3 contains 13 residues. Trimming removed 2 bases from V and 1 base from J, with 5 bases in between. Germline values: CDR1 MRHNA, CDR2 SNTAGT. CDR3 coding DNA: TGTGCCAGCAGTGACCGGGAGAACACTGAAGCTTTCTTT. Translating it yields CASSDRENTEAFF.

J is TRBJ1-6 and V is TRBV9; TRBD1 is a possible D gene (6 bases). Germline values: CDR1 SGDLS, CDR2 YYNGEE. The ends were cut back, 0 bases at V and 5 bases at J, with 6 bases in the middle. This CDR3 has 14 amino acids. CDR3 nucleotide sequence: TGTGCCAGCAGCGTAGGACAGGATAATTCACCCCTCCACTTT. Encoded protein: CASSVGQDNSPLHF.

V usage is TRBV19 and J usage is TRBJ2-3, with D perhaps matching TRBD2 (6 bases). The length of the CDR3 is 16 residues. Deletions cut 3 bases from V and 3 bases from J, with 16 bases between. CDR1 LNHDA and CDR2 SQIVND come from the germline V gene (reference sequence). CDR3 residues: CASSINKTGRTDTQYF. The CDR3, as DNA: TGTGCCAGTAGTATCAATAAGACGGGGAGGACAGATACGCAGTATTTT.

The V gene is TRBV5-1, the J gene TRBJ2-1; TRBD2 matches at 7 bases. The CDR3 is 14 residues long. Germline V gene lookup returns CDR1 SGHRS and CDR2 YFSETQ. Losses at the gene ends were 7 bases for V and 0 bases for J; bases not matched to a gene: 4. CDR3 residues: CASAPGGSYNEQFF. DNA of the CDR3: TGCGCCAGCGCCCCGGGGGGCTCCTACAATGAGCAGTTCTTC.

The CDR3 nucleotides are TGCAGCGTTGAAGGGAGTTCCTACGAGCAGTACTTC. Its translation: CSVEGSSYEQYF. The chain carries TRBV29-1 and TRBJ2-7, with D hard to call. V gave up 1 base and J gave up 1 base, with 5 bases separating them. The CDR3 runs to 12 residues. The V gene's germline CDR1 is SQVTM and CDR2 ANQGSEA.

This rearrangement joins TRBV4-1 to TRBJ2-5; TRBD1 agrees at 7 bases. Looked up from germline, CDR1 is MGHRA and CDR2 is YSYEKL. There are 15 residues in the CDR3. The trim removed 4 bases at V and 3 bases at J, leaving 8 bases unmatched. The CDR3 spells CASSLPGQLKETQYF. The CDR3 DNA reads as TGCGCCAGCAGCCTTCCGGGACAGTTAAAAGAGACCCAGTACTTC.

This clone was detected once. This sequence joins TRBV19 and TRBJ1-1; 9 bases match TRBD1. Germline V CDR1 and CDR2: LNHDA, SQIVND (reference sequence). Trimming removed 6 bases from V and 6 bases from J; junction bases left unmatched: 2. There are 12 residues in the CDR3. The CDR3 coding sequence is TGTGCCAGTAGGGGACAGGGCGCTGAAGCTTTCTTT. It codes for CASRGQGAEAFF.

This rearrangement joins TRBV19 to TRBJ1-4; a weak D match, TRBD1 (5 bases). The V gene lost 1 base and the J gene lost 4 bases, with 10 bases spanning the gap. The CDR3 is made up of 15 amino acids. Germline V gives CDR1 LNHDA, CDR2 SQIVND (reference sequence). For the CDR3, the DNA is TGTGCCAGTAGTATAGGTGACAGAGATAATGAAAAACTGTTTTTT. Translating gives CASSIGDRDNEKLFF. The whole variable domain, remainder taken from reference TRBV19 and TRBJ1-4, is DGGITQSPKYLFRKEGQNVTLSCEQNLNHDAMYWYRQDPGQGLRLIYYSQIVNDFQKGDIAEGYSVSREKKESFPLTVTSAQKNPTAFYLCASSIGDRDNEKLFFGSGTQLSVL.

V usage is TRBV4-2 and J usage is TRBJ2-7; the match to TRBD1 covers 9 bases. Germline V gene lookup returns CDR1 LGHNA and CDR2 YNFKEQ. V gave up 4 bases and J gave up 5 bases; unmatched junction bases: 12. The CDR3 consists of 16 residues. The DNA for the CDR3 is TGTGCCAGCAGCCCTGGACAGGGGTCCGGGTTCGACGAGCAGTACTTC. This translates into CASSPGQGSGFDEQYF.

As regards this clone: A read error may account for a junction end that differs from germline. The genes are TRBV7-7 and TRBJ2-5, with a possible D match to TRBD2 (5 bases). The CDR3 totals 13 residues. From germline, CDR1 is SSHAT and CDR2 FNYEAQ (reference sequence). The CDR3 loop is CASRRRTGETQYF. The DNA for the CDR3 is TGTGCTAGCAGGAGGAGGACCGGCGAGACCCAGTACTTC.

V and J are TRBV4-1 and TRBJ2-3; possibly TRBD1 for D (7 bases). CDR1 MGHRA and CDR2 YSYEKL come from the germline V gene. This CDR3 has 15 amino acids. Trimming took 4 bases from V and 6 from J, leaving 17 bases between them. CDR3 residues: CASSLQGVGGDTQYF. The CDR3 DNA sequence: TGCGCCAGCAGCCTCCAGGGGGTCGGAGGGGATACGCAGTATTTT.

V is TRBV9 and J is TRBJ2-2; D not certain. Trimming cost V 2 bases and J 7 bases, with 6 bases left between them. This CDR3 spans 12 amino acids. Germline CDR1 reads SGDLS; CDR2 reads YYNGEE. CDR3: CASSVIYGELFF. In DNA, the CDR3 is TGTGCCAGCAGCGTTATATACGGGGAGCTGTTTTTT. Full variable domain (rest looked up from reference TRBV9 and TRBJ2-2): DSGVTQTPKHLITATGQRVTLRCSPRSGDLSVYWYQQSLDQGLQFLIQYYNGEERAKGNILERFSAQQFPDLHSELNLSSLELGDSALYFCASSVIYGELFFGEGSRLTVL.

The chain links TRBV5-8 to TRBJ2-3; 7 positions agree with TRBD1. Trimming took 3 bases from V and 0 from J; bases not matched to a gene: 4. The germline V gene has CDR1 SGHTS and CDR2 YDEGEE. CDR3 length: 15 amino acids. CDR3 nucleotides: TGTGCCAGCAGCTCCCAGGGACAGAGCACAGATACGCAGTATTTT. It yields the protein CASSSQGQSTDTQYF.

The rearrangement uses TRBV15 and TRBJ2-1; 16 bases are a match to TRBD2. The CDR3 length is 20 residues. V gave up 2 bases and J gave up 4 bases; unmatched junction bases: 11. The germline CDR1 and CDR2 sequences are LNHNV and YYDKDF (reference sequence). The CDR3 loop is CATSRFSAGTSGRVYNEQFF. Here the CDR3 DNA reads TGTGCCACCAGCAGATTTTCCGCCGGGACTAGCGGGAGGGTGTACAATGAGCAGTTCTTC.